The clone carrying this TCR beta chain was counted only a few times. The sample is drawn from a study of T cells after yellow fever vaccination. In TCRdb, the 5' RACE reads were re-called with MiXCR into one record per CDR3 protein. The sample lists a few hundred thousand distinct CDR3 sequences, around 8.1% occurring once. This CDR3 comprises 16 residues. Germline loops: CDR1 LNHDA, CDR2 SQIVND (reference sequence). The trim removed 6 bases at V and 0 bases at J, leaving 9 bases unmatched. The TCR sequence derives from a man between 18 and 35 years old who received the YFV17D yellow fever vaccine. The sample was PBMCs, taken approximately 40 days after the first yellow fever vaccination. V and J are TRBV19 and TRBJ2-7, with 9 bases that match TRBD1. CDR3 in amino acids: CASSQAGTGRSYEQYV. The CDR3 DNA reads as TGTGCCAGTAGCCAAGCTGGGACAGGGCGCTCCTACGAGCAGTACGTC.